These T cell receptor beta chains were read from a single sample in a study of prognosis after radiotherapy for stage I lung cancer. TCRdb reprocessed the multiplex PCR reads with MiXCR, giving one entry per CDR3 protein. This table has just under 20,000 distinct CDR3 sequences, roughly 30% appearing once. The sequenced sample was PBMCs, obtained before or after stereotactic body radiation therapy (not recorded which). Receptors were obtained from a donor aged 50 or older with non-small cell lung cancer. The conserved cysteine and the conserved F or W are not part of the CDR3 here. Clone size appears in some rows only: once, few, many, or a class for an expanded clone.

j_call	clone_size	v_call	cdr3_aa
TRBJ2-1	many	TRBV9	ASSVASRNNEQF
TRBJ2-2	-	TRBV12-3/TRBV12-4	ASIPGWYTGELF
TRBJ2-1	-	TRBV28	ESQGEGYNEQF
TRBJ2-2	-	TRBV7-2	ASTLTTTVELF
TRBJ1-3	many	TRBV4-3	ASSQVGGLGNTIY
TRBJ2-3	-	TRBV12-3/TRBV12-4	ASSNRHGIGTDTQY
TRBJ2-7	many	TRBV10-2	ASSESTEGNEQY
TRBJ2-5	many	TRBV30	AWRRFETQY
TRBJ2-3	few	TRBV6-1	ASRGGQVGGAIRDTQY
TRBJ2-5	many	TRBV5-1	ASSGGSVGGEETQY
TRBJ1-5	many	TRBV20-1	SADPGGYGSQPQH
TRBJ2-7	many	TRBV7-9	ASSRQGARSEQY
TRBJ2-7	once	TRBV27	ASRLMLWGVHEQY
TRBJ2-7	many	TRBV9	ASSKEDRDIPYEQY
TRBJ1-6	many	TRBV10-3	AISEATTGMSSPLH
TRBJ1-3	-	TRBV7-2	AISLGQGAWVNTIY
TRBJ1-1	many	TRBV6-5	ASSYSSFGRENTEAF
TRBJ2-7	many	TRBV28	ASSPMTSLHEQY
TRBJ2-3	medium-sized	TRBV20-1	SARRGNGGDTQY
TRBJ2-7	many	TRBV6-2/TRBV6-3	ASSYSIAGGYEQY
TRBJ1-1	many	TRBV12-3/TRBV12-4	ASRVNLENTEAF
TRBJ1-2	-	TRBV19	ASGLLRYGYT
TRBJ2-7	medium-sized	TRBV30	AWSRSRYEQY
TRBJ2-2	-	TRBV27	ASSLSSGTRYNGELF